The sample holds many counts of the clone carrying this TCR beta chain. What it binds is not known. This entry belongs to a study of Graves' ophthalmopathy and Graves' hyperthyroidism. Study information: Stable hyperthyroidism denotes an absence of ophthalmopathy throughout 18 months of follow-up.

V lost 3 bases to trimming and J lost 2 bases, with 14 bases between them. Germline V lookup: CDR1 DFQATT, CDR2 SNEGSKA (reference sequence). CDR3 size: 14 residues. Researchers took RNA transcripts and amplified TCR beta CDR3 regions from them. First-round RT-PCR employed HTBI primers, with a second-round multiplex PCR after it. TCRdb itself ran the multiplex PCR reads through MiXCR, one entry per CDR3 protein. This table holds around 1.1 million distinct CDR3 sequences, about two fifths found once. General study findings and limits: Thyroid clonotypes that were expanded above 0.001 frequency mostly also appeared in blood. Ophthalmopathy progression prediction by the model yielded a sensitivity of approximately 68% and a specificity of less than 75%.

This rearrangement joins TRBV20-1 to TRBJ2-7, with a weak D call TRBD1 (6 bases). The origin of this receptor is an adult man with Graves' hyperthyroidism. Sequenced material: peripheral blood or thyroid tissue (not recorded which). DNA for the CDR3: TGCAGTGCTAGTGAGAGACAGGCACCCTACGAGCAGTACTTC. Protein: CSASERQAPYEQYF.